Presented here are 3 T cell receptor beta chains from one specimen sequenced in a study of blood T cell repertoires in COVID-19. The data were produced by immunoSEQ multiplex PCR, yet TCRdb's version contains in-frame clones alone and is incomplete. The table lists approximately 260,000 clones, around 90% of them singletons. The sequencing sample was made of peripheral blood. The receptors were gathered from a woman aged 40-49 years with acute or convalescent COVID-19.

This clone has a single count. This chain uses TRBV9 with TRBJ2-3, with 10 bases aligning to TRBD1. Germline values: CDR1 SGDLS, CDR2 YYNGEE. J lost 3 bases, V lost 4 bases, and 14 bases had no gene match. CDR3 length: 18 residues. The CDR3 nucleotides are TGTGCCAGCAGCCCACACGACAGGGGGCGCGGAGGGACAGATACGCAGTATTTT. It codes for CASSPHDRGRGGTDTQYF.

The V and J genes are TRBV19 and TRBJ1-5; 8 bases line up with TRBD1. From germline, CDR1 is LNHDA and CDR2 SQIVND (reference sequence). J was trimmed by 0 bases and V by 3 bases; bases with no gene match: 4. The CDR3 has 16 residues. The CDR3 loop is CASSIGTGISNQPQHF. Written as DNA, the CDR3 is TGTGCCAGTAGTATTGGGACAGGAATTAGCAATCAGCCCCAGCATTTT. The full variable domain, completed using reference TRBV19 and TRBJ1-5, is DGGITQSPKYLFRKEGQNVTLSCEQNLNHDAMYWYRQDPGQGLRLIYYSQIVNDFQKGDIAEGYSVSREKKESFPLTVTSAQKNPTAFYLCASSIGTGISNQPQHFGDGTRLSIL.

The J gene is TRBJ1-1, the V gene TRBV19, with 7 bases that match TRBD1. V was pared by 0 bases and J by 1 base, with 11 bases of the junction left unmatched. This CDR3 region has 18 residues. CDR1 and CDR2 (germline): LNHDA, SQIVND (reference sequence). The CDR3 nucleotides read TGTGCCAGTAGTATAGATAGGTCACAACCAGGGGGGAACACTGAAGCTTTCTTT. Protein: CASSIDRSQPGGNTEAFF.